This passage covers 5 T cell receptor beta chains from one sample sequenced in a study of blood T cell repertoires in COVID-19. The protocol was immunoSEQ multiplex PCR, while the TCRdb copy is restricted to in-frame clones and leaves out a portion. This table holds fewer than 15,000 clones, about three quarters found once. Sequencing used peripheral blood. The receptor source for this set is a woman of 80 years or more with acute or convalescent COVID-19.

CDR3 nucleotides: TGTGCCAGCAGCTTCCAGAACACTGAAGCTTTCTTT. As protein: CASSFQNTEAFF. V usage is TRBV11-2 and J usage is TRBJ1-1; D gene ambiguous. V lost 3 bases and J lost 1, with 3 bases in between. Looked up from germline, CDR1 is SGHAT and CDR2 is FQNNGV. CDR3 length: 12 residues. Full variable domain (outside the CDR3, taken from reference TRBV11-2 and TRBJ1-1): EAGVAQSPRYKIIEKRQSVAFWCNPISGHATLYWYQQILGQGPKLLIQFQNNGVVDDSQLPKDRFSAERLKGVDSTLKIQPAKLEDSAVYLCASSFQNTEAFFGQGTRLTVV.

The genes are TRBV28 and TRBJ1-5; TRBD1 aligns across 7 bases. Trimming took 8 bases from V and 6 from J; bases not matched to a gene: 7. Germline loops: CDR1 MDHEN, CDR2 SYDVKM. This CDR3 spans 13 amino acids. CDR3 in DNA: TGTGCCAGCCGTTCACAGGGGCCTCAGCCCCAGCATTTT. It yields the protein CASRSQGPQPQHF.

The chain combines TRBV27 with TRBJ1-3; D is uncertain. The CDR3 is 14 residues long. The germline gives CDR1 MNHEY, CDR2 SMNVEV (reference sequence). V lost 5 bases to trimming and J lost 0 bases, with 8 bases between them. The CDR3 nucleotides read TGTGCCAGCAGTGGAGGGAACTCTGGAAACACCATATATTTT. This gives the protein CASSGGNSGNTIYF.

The chain recombines TRBV6-5 with TRBJ2-6; a weak D match, TRBD2 (6 bases). This CDR3 spans 14 amino acids. V was clipped by 11 bases and J by 1 base, with 12 bases between them. The germline CDR1 and CDR2 sequences are MNHEY and SVGAGI. The CDR3 nucleotides are TGTGCCTCCACGGGGGTTTCTGGGGCCAACGTCCTGACTTTC. Translated: CASTGVSGANVLTF.

The V gene is TRBV2, the J gene TRBJ2-5; TRBD2 matches at 10 bases. The V gene's germline CDR1 is SNHLY and CDR2 FYNNEI. This CDR3 is 15 amino acids long. The V and J ends lost 7 bases and 1 base, in that order; junction bases with no gene match: 6. Here the CDR3 DNA reads TGTGCCAGCAACCCCGTAGCGGGGGGCCAAGAGACCCAGTACTTC. It yields the protein CASNPVAGGQETQYF.